Below, 15 T cell receptor beta chains from the same sample are listed, as sequenced in a study of response to subunit inactivated influenza vaccine. TCRdb used MiXCR to reprocess the RT-PCR reads, holding one entry per CDR3 protein. This sample has around 850,000 distinct CDR3 sequences; around a sixth occur once, and the top ten carry 11%. Sequencing was performed on PBMCs from blood, taken more than 4 days after vaccination. Receptors were obtained from a man between 45 and 60 years old who received an inactivated influenza vaccine.

The V and J genes are TRBV4-3 and TRBJ2-7, with D hard to call. From germline, CDR1 is LGHNA and CDR2 YSLEER. The CDR3 extends over 14 amino acids. The ends were cut back, 0 bases at V and 2 bases at J, with 8 bases in the middle. The CDR3 protein is CASSQDVGTYEQYF. The CDR3 region has the DNA TGCGCCAGCAGCCAAGATGTGGGGACCTACGAGCAGTACTTC.

Only a few counts were recorded for this clonotype. The J gene is TRBJ1-5, the V gene TRBV20-1; D is possibly TRBD1 (6 bases). Trimming took off 3 bases at V and 5 bases at J, with 14 bases between the two ends. The CDR3 is 14 amino acids. Per the germline V gene, CDR1 is DFQATT and CDR2 is SNEGSKA (reference sequence). The CDR3: CSAREGGKHQPQHF. CDR3 bases: TGCAGTGCTAGGGAGGGGGGGAAACATCAGCCCCAGCATTTT.

V gene TRBV28 combines with J gene TRBJ1-5; D is unclear. V lost 3 bases and J lost 1, with 19 bases in between. The CDR3 consists of 18 residues. Germline V gene data show CDR1 as MDHEN and CDR2 as SYDVKM. CDR3: CASSFNHQVDGSNQPQHF. The CDR3 DNA follows: TGTGCCAGCAGTTTTAATCACCAAGTGGACGGGAGCAATCAGCCCCAGCATTTT.

The chain is built from TRBV10-3 and TRBJ2-7, with D uncertain. V shed 1 base and J shed 0 bases, with 16 bases lying between them. This CDR3 has 17 residues. Germline V gene sequence: CDR1 ENHRY, CDR2 SYGVKD. The chain's CDR3 is CAISELFGRPSSYEQYF. The DNA for the CDR3 is TGTGCCATCAGTGAGTTGTTCGGCCGCCCGAGCTCCTACGAGCAGTACTTC.

This clonotype appeared a few times. The chain employs TRBV10-3 and TRBJ2-3, with no clear D. Germline V lookup: CDR1 ENHRY, CDR2 SYGVKD. Trimming took 2 bases from V and 6 from J, leaving 3 bases between them. CDR3 size: 11 residues. CDR3 nucleotide sequence: TGTGCCATCAGTGAGCTGGATACGCAGTATTTT. It encodes CAISELDTQYF.

This clonotype was found a few times. The chain couples TRBV10-2 to TRBJ2-1; TRBD2 aligns across 12 bases. Trimming cost V 8 bases and J 8 bases; bases outside gene matches: 22. Germline CDR1 is WSHSY and CDR2 is SAAADI. The CDR3 contains 19 residues. The CDR3 sequence is CASSAGLAGGQRGPHEQFF. The CDR3 region has the DNA TGCGCCAGCTCAGCCGGGCTAGCGGGGGGGCAACGAGGCCCCCATGAGCAGTTCTTC.

This clonotype was detected only a few times. The chain combines TRBV12-3 or TRBV12-4 with TRBJ2-2, with 7 bases lining up with TRBD1. The CDR3 has 15 amino acids. The ends lost 4 bases at V and 4 bases at J; junction bases unmatched: 6. The CDR3 reads CASSSQGVVTGELFF. Here the CDR3 DNA reads TGTGCCAGCAGTTCTCAGGGGGTGGTCACCGGGGAGCTGTTTTTT.

This clonotype was detected ten times or more. The J gene is TRBJ1-6, the V gene TRBV12-3 or TRBV12-4; D unresolved. This CDR3 has 13 residues. With 5 bases removed from V and 6 bases from J, the gap between germline ends came to 8 bases. CDR3 residues: CASSRGVNSPLHF. In DNA, the CDR3 is TGTGCCAGCAGTAGAGGTGTTAATTCACCCCTCCACTTT.

The rearrangement links TRBV7-9 to TRBJ1-5; D not resolved. Per germline, CDR1 SEHNR and CDR2 FQNEAQ (reference sequence). The V end lost 5 bases, the J end lost 6 bases, and 8 bases lay between the germline ends. CDR3 length: 12 amino acids. The CDR3: CASSVGSQPQHF. CDR3 DNA sequence: TGTGCCAGCAGCGTAGGCAGTCAGCCCCAGCATTTT.

This clonotype is a singleton in its sample. The chain joins TRBV6-2 or TRBV6-3 to TRBJ1-2; D is unresolved. The CDR3 runs 15 residues. Germline V gene data show CDR1 as MNHEY and CDR2 as SVGEGT. The V gene lost 2 bases and the J gene lost 6 bases, with 16 bases spanning the gap. CDR3 nucleotides: TGTGCCAGCAGTTACCCCAGGCGTTTGATGCATGGCTACACCTTC. Amino acids: CASSYPRRLMHGYTF.

This clonotype appeared a few times. The chain employs TRBV20-1 and TRBJ1-1, with D possibly being TRBD1 (5 bases). The V and J ends lost 6 bases and 9 bases respectively, with 23 bases between them. Germline V lookup: CDR1 DFQATT, CDR2 SNEGSKA (reference sequence). This CDR3 is 14 amino acids long. The CDR3 region has the DNA TGCAGTGCGGTGACAGCCCCGATGGGCCTACAAGCTTTCTTT. As protein: CSAVTAPMGLQAFF.

This clonotype came up many times. CDR3 in amino acids: CATSDSFGGSETQYF. CDR3 in DNA: TGTGCCACCAGTGACTCCTTCGGGGGCTCAGAGACCCAGTACTTC. The chain carries TRBV24-1 and TRBJ2-5; D is possibly TRBD1 or TRBD2 (6 bases each). There are 15 residues in the CDR3. Trimming took off 4 bases at V and 4 bases at J, with 15 bases between the two ends. Germline V gene lookup returns CDR1 KGHDR and CDR2 SFDVKD.

This clonotype was observed a handful of times. This rearrangement joins TRBV29-1 to TRBJ1-5, with 7 bases matching TRBD1. Germline V CDR1 and CDR2: SQVTM, ANQGSEA. The CDR3 extends over 13 amino acids. Trimming at V came to 4 bases and at J to 2 bases, leaving 2 bases not matched to a gene. CDR3 nucleotides: TGCAGCGTTGGGCAGGGGGGCAATCAGCCCCAGCATTTT. Translating gives CSVGQGGNQPQHF.

This clonotype showed up just a few times. This rearrangement joins TRBV5-1 to TRBJ1-6; the D is unclear. Trimming pared 4 bases from V and 7 bases from J, leaving 12 bases between. This CDR3 has 14 amino acids. The germline CDR1 and CDR2 sequences are SGHRS and YFSETQ. The CDR3 loop reads CASSPDATNSPLHF. CDR3 coding DNA: TGCGCCAGCAGCCCGGACGCCACGAATTCACCCCTCCACTTT.

J is TRBJ2-1 and V is TRBV5-6; 13 bases align to TRBD2. The CDR3 contains 18 residues. Germline V gene data show CDR1 as SGHDT and CDR2 as YYEEEE. V shed 5 bases and J 3 bases; nucleotides not matched to a gene: 11. CDR3 DNA: TGTGCCAGCAGTTCACTAGCGGGAGGGCCTGCACTCTACAATGAGCAGTTCTTC. This codes for CASSSLAGGPALYNEQFF.